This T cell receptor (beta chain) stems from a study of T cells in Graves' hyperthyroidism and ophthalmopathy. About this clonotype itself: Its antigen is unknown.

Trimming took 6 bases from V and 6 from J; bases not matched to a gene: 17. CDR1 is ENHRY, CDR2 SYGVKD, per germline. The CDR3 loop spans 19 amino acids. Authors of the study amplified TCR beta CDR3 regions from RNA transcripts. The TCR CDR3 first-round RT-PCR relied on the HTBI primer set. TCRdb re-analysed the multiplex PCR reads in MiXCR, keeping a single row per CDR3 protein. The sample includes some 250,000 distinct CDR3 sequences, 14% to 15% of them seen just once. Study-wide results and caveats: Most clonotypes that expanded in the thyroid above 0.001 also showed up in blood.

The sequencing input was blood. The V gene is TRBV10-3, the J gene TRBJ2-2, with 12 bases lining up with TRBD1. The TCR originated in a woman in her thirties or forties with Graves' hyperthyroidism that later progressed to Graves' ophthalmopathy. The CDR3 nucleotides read TGTGCCATCAGCCCTTATGGGACAGGGGGCAGAGGAAGGCCCGGGGAGCTGTTTTTT. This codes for CAISPYGTGGRGRPGELFF.